This TCR beta chain derives from a study of low-dose radiotherapy and immunotherapy resistance in tumors. Whole-study context: The fractionation for Cohort 1 was 0.5 Gy per fraction every 2 weeks, totaling 6.5 Gy. Patients took 300 mg oral aspirin daily for four cycles from cycle 1 day 1.

This clonotype was counted ten times or more. The V segment lost 1 base and the J segment 10 bases; nucleotides outside the gene matches: 2. The germline CDR1 and CDR2 sequences are SGHTA and FQGNSA. The length of the CDR3 is 13 residues. First-strand cDNA used TRAV- and TRBV-specific primers, covering alpha and beta chains. With a constant-region primer and a V-primer adapter, TCRs were subjected to roughly 18 PCR cycles of amplification. mRNA, once isolated, was amplified by in vitro transcription. TCRdb re-derived calls from the reads in MiXCR, one entry per CDR3 protein. Here the sample spans 95,000 to 100,000 distinct CDR3 sequences, less than 25% being singletons. Time point described: after trial treatment. The treatment denotes: LDRT plus nivolumab, ipilimumab, low-dose cyclophosphamide and aspirin (RACIN trial). Patients deemed eligible presented with advanced solid tumors lacking tumor-infiltrating lymphocytes.

The TCR sequence derives from a male donor with prostate cancer. The sample was PBMCs, taken after low-dose radiotherapy plus immunotherapy. The V call is TRBV7-2, the J call TRBJ2-1; 9 nucleotides line up with TRBD2. CDR3 nucleotide sequence: TGTGCCAGCAGCTTAGGGCTAGCGGGAGAGCAGTTCTTC. As protein: CASSLGLAGEQFF.